This TCR beta chain was profiled in a study of prognosis after radiotherapy for stage I lung cancer. In the study overall: Concurrent therapy with stereotactic body radiotherapy was received by no patient. Study-wide results and caveats: Reportedly, patients with and without metastases differed in TRBV and TRBJ gene usage.

Points on this clonotype: Its specificity is unknown.

Genomic DNA was subjected to two-round multiplex PCR for amplification of TCR beta CDR3. Primers specific to each TRBV and TRBJ gene drove first-round PCR. TCRdb ran MiXCR on the multiplex PCR reads and lists one entry per CDR3 protein. This sample has fewer than 25,000 distinct CDR3 sequences, with 50% found just once. Trimming cost V 5 bases and J 2 bases, with 13 bases left between them. Germline-derived CDR1 and CDR2 are SGHTA and FQGNSA. The CDR3 loop spans 15 amino acids. Sequencing used PBMCs, obtained before or after stereotactic body radiation therapy (not recorded which). The chain recombines TRBV7-2 with TRBJ1-3; perhaps TRBD1 as D (6 bases). The clonotype comes from a donor over 45 with non-small cell lung cancer. This CDR3 is CASSHRTETGNTIYF. CDR3 in DNA: TGTGCCAGCAGCCACAGGACAGAAACTGGAAACACCATATATTTT.